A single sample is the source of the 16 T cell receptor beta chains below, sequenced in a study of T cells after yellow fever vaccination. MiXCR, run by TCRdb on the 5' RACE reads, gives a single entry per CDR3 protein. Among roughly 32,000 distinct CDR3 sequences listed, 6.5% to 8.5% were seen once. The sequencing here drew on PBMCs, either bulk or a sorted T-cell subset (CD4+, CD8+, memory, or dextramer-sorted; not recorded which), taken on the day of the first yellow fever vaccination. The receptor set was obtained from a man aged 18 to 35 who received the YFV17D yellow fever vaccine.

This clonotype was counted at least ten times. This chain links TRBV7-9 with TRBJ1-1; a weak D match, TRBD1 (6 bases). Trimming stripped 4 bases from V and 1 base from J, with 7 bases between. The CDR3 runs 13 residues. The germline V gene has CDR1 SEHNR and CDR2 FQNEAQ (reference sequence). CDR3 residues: CASSSTGNTEAFF. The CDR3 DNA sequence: TGTGCCAGCAGCTCGACAGGGAACACTGAAGCTTTCTTT.

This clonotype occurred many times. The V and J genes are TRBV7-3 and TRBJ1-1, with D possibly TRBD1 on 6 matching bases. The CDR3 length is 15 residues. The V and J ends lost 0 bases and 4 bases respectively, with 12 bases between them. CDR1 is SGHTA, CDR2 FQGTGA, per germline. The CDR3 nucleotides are TGTGCCAGCAGCTTAACGGGCAGGGGTTTCACTGAAGCTTTCTTT. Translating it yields CASSLTGRGFTEAFF.

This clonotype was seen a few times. This CDR3 reads CASSYSNRVDRMRKLFF. In nucleotides, the CDR3 is TGTGCCAGCAGTTACTCGAACAGGGTTGACCGAATGAGGAAACTGTTTTTT. The chain combines TRBV6-2 or TRBV6-3 with TRBJ1-4; D is perhaps TRBD1 (6 bases). With 0 bases removed from V and 11 bases from J, the gap between germline ends came to 22 bases. Germline V gives CDR1 MNHEY, CDR2 SVGEGT. The CDR3 sequence is 17 residues long.

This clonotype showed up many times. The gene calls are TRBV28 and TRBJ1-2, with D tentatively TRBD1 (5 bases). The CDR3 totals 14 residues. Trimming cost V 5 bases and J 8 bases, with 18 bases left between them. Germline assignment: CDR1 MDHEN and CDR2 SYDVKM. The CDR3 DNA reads TGTGCCAGCAGTCTTCCAGGGCTCGGGAAGGGCTACACCTTC. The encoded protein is CASSLPGLGKGYTF.

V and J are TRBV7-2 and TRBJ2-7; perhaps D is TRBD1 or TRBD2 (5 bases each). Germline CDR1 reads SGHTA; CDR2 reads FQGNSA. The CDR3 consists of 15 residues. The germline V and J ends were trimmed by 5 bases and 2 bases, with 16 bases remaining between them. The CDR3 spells CASSRHGLGAYEQYV. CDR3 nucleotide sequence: TGTGCCAGCAGCCGCCACGGACTGGGGGCCTACGAGCAGTACGTC.

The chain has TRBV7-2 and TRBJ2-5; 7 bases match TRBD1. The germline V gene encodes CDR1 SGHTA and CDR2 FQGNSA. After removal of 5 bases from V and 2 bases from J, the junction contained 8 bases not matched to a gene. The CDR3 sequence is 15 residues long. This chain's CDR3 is CASSQRTGRQETQYF. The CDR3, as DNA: TGTGCCAGCAGCCAACGGACAGGTCGACAAGAGACCCAGTACTTC. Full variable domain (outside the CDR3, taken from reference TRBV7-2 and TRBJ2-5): GAGVSQSPSNKVTEKGKDVELRCDPISGHTALYWYRQSLGQGLEFLIYFQGNSAPDKSGLPSDRFSAERTGGSVSTLTIQRTQQEDSAVYLCASSQRTGRQETQYFGPGTRLLVL.

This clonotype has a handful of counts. The CDR3 reads CASSSEAGPPAEQYV. CDR3 DNA sequence: TGTGCCAGCAGCTCAGAGGCTGGCCCGCCCGCCGAGCAGTACGTC. This chain joins TRBV5-4 and TRBJ2-7; unclear D gene. The CDR3 runs to 15 residues. Between the trimmed V and J ends, which lost 3 bases and 6 bases, there was a span of 19 bases. Germline V lookup: CDR1 SGHNT, CDR2 YYREEE (reference sequence).

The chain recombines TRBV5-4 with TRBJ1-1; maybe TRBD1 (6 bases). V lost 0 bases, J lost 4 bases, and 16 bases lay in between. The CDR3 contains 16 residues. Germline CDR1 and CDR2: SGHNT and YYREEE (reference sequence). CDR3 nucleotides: TGTGCCAGCAGCTTGGGTTCCCGGACAGACGGCACTGAAGCTTTCTTT. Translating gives CASSLGSRTDGTEAFF.

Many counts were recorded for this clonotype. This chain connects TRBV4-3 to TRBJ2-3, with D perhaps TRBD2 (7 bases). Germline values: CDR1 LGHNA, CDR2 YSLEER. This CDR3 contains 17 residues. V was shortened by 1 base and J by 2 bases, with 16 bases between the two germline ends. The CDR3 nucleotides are TGCGCCAGCAGCCAAGGTTCTGCGGGGGCTTACACAGATACGCAGTATTTT. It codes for CASSQGSAGAYTDTQYF.

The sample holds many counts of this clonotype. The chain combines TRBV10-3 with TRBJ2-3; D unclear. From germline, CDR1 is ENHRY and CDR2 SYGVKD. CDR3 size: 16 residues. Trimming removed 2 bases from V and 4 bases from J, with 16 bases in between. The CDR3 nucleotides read TGTGCCATCAGTGAGCTGGGTCAGCTCGAGTCAGATACGCAGTATTTT. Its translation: CAISELGQLESDTQYF.

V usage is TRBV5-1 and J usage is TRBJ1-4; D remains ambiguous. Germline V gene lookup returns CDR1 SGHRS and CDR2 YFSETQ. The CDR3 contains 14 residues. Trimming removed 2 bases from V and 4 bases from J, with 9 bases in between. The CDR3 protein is CASSFRGGNEKLFF. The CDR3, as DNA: TGCGCCAGCAGCTTTCGCGGAGGTAATGAAAAACTGTTTTTT.

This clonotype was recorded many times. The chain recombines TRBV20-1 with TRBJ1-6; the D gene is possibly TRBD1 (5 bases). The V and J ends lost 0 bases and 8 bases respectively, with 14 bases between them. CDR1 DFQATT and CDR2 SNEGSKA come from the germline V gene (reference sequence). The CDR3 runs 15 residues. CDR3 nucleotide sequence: TGCAGTGCTAGAGATCCGAGGGGAGGAGATTCACCCCTCCACTTT. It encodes CSARDPRGGDSPLHF.

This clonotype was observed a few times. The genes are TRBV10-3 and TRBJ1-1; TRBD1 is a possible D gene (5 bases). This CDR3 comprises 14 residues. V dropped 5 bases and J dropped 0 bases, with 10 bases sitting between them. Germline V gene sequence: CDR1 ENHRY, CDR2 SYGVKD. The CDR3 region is CAISRTTLNTEAFF. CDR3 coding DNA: TGTGCCATCAGTAGGACAACTTTGAACACTGAAGCTTTCTTT.

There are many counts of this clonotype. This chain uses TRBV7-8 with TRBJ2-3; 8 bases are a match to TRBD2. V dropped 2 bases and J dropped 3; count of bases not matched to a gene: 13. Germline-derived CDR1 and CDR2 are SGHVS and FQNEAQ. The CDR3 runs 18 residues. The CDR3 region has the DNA TGTGCCAGCAGCTTACGGGGACTAGACCTGGGGAGGACAGATACGCAGTATTTT. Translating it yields CASSLRGLDLGRTDTQYF.

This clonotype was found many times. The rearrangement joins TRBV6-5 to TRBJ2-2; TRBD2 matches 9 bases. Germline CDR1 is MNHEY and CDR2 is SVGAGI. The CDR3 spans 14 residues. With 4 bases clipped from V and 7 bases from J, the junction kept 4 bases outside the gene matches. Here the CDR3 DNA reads TGTGCCAGCAGTTGGACTAGCGCGGGCGGGGAGCTGTTTTTT. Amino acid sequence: CASSWTSAGGELFF.

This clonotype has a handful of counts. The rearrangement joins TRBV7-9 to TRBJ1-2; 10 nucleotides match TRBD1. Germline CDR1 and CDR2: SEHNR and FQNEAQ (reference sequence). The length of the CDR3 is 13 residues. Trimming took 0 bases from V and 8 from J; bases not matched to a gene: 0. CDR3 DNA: TGTGCCAGCAGCTTAGCGACAGGGGGCGGCTACACCTTC. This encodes CASSLATGGGYTF.